Below, one T cell receptor beta chain is given with its context. Its antigen remains unknown. This entry is derived from a study of post-analysis software for immune sequencing data. Germline CDR1 is SGHDT and CDR2 is YYEEEE. CDR3 length: 13 residues. V lost 4 bases and J lost 11, with 18 bases in between. Findings and limits, study-wide: Compared with controls, patients had more of about five TRBV segments, including TRBV5-6, TRBV5-1 and TRBV20-1.

Sequencing libraries made from TCR beta cDNA carried unique molecular identifiers. TCRdb called the PCR reads again in MiXCR, with one record for every CDR3 protein. The profile shows about 500,000 distinct CDR3 sequences, approximately 46% of them singletons. V gene TRBV5-6 combines with J gene TRBJ1-1; tentatively, D is TRBD1 (5 bases). The sequence was collected from a girl between 10 and 17 years old with multiple sclerosis. The source material was blood. CDR3 loop: CASSVQQGWWAFF. The CDR3 DNA follows: TGTGCCAGCAGCGTCCAGCAGGGCTGGTGGGCTTTCTTT.